The 21 T cell receptor beta chains below come from one sample, sequenced in a study of Graves' ophthalmopathy and Graves' hyperthyroidism. Amplified TCR beta CDR3 regions were obtained using RNA transcripts as template. The authors performed first-round RT-PCR with HTBI primers and then a second-round multiplex PCR. A single record per CDR3 protein comes from TCRdb applying MiXCR to the multiplex PCR reads. The sample consists of 400,000 or so distinct CDR3 sequences, over 15% of them appearing once. The sample was peripheral blood. These receptors all come from a woman between 18 and 29 years old with stable Graves' hyperthyroidism.

This clonotype came up many times. This rearrangement joins TRBV7-2 to TRBJ2-5; 8 positions match TRBD2. The germline CDR1 and CDR2 sequences are SGHTA and FQGNSA. The CDR3 covers 15 residues. V trimming: 1 base; J trimming: 5 bases; junction bases outside the gene matches: 6. CDR3 DNA: TGTGCCAGCAGCTTAGTATCGGGGGGGGAGGAGACCCAGTACTTC. It encodes CASSLVSGGEETQYF.

This clonotype was recorded a few times. The V gene is TRBV5-1, the J gene TRBJ1-3; a possible D gene is TRBD1 (5 bases). Germline-derived CDR1 and CDR2 are SGHRS and YFSETQ. The CDR3 spans 16 residues. Between the trimmed V and J ends, which lost 2 bases and 0 bases, there was a span of 12 bases. CDR3 coding DNA: TGCGCCAGCAGCTTATCGACAGCTGACTCTGGAAACACCATATATTTT. Residues: CASSLSTADSGNTIYF.

As concerns this clonotype: A much bigger clone sits one base away, suggesting this may be a read error. This chain connects TRBV6-5 to TRBJ2-5; D might be TRBD2 (7 bases). CDR3 size: 16 residues. Germline V gene sequence: CDR1 MNHEY, CDR2 SVGAGI. CDR3 region: CASSYSGGGPGESQYF. The CDR3 nucleotides are TGTGCCAGCAGTTACTCAGGGGGGGGGCCGGGAGAGAGCCAGTACTTC.

This chain uses TRBV28 with TRBJ1-1, with D tentatively TRBD1 (6 bases). The V and J ends lost 5 bases and 1 base respectively, with 14 bases between them. From germline, CDR1 is MDHEN and CDR2 SYDVKM. The CDR3 is made up of 15 amino acids. This chain's CDR3 is CASSRKGVTNTEAFF. CDR3 DNA sequence: TGTGCCAGCAGTCGTAAGGGGGTGACGAACACTGAAGCTTTCTTT.

This clonotype has a count of ten or more. The chain recombines TRBV11-2 with TRBJ1-1; a possible D gene is TRBD1 (5 bases). The CDR3 sequence is 15 residues long. Germline V lookup: CDR1 SGHAT, CDR2 FQNNGV. V gave up 4 bases and J gave up 3 bases, with 15 bases separating them. The CDR3 spells CASSSKPEGYTEAFF. The CDR3 coding sequence is TGTGCCAGCAGCTCCAAGCCCGAGGGGTACACTGAAGCTTTCTTT.

In its sample, this clonotype was seen many times. The V call is TRBV11-2, the J call TRBJ2-5; 7 bases are a match to TRBD1. Germline lookup yields CDR1 SGHAT and CDR2 FQNNGV. The ends lost 7 bases at V and 2 bases at J; junction bases unmatched: 13. The CDR3 is 16 residues long. The CDR3 region is CASKVGRGQAQETQYF. As DNA, the CDR3 is TGTGCCAGCAAAGTAGGAAGAGGACAGGCTCAAGAGACCCAGTACTTC.

This clonotype was detected many times. V usage is TRBV11-2 and J usage is TRBJ1-3; TRBD1 aligns across 8 bases. This CDR3 region has 15 residues. V dropped 5 bases and J dropped 4; count of bases not matched to a gene: 7. Germline CDR1 and CDR2: SGHAT and FQNNGV. The CDR3 DNA sequence: TGTGCCAGCAGCCCGAGGACAGGGCGGGGAAACACCATATATTTT. This sequence encodes CASSPRTGRGNTIYF.

This clonotype was picked up many times. This sequence joins TRBV6-2 or TRBV6-3 and TRBJ2-7, with TRBD1 as a possible D gene (5 bases). Germline assignment: CDR1 MNHEY and CDR2 SVGEGT. V was trimmed by 4 bases and J by 6 bases, leaving 13 bases between them. The CDR3 contains 13 residues. The CDR3 here is CASSSSVQGEQYF. Written as DNA, the CDR3 is TGTGCCAGCAGTTCCTCGGTCCAGGGCGAGCAGTACTTC.

On this clonotype itself: This may stem from a read error, because a much larger clone lies one nucleotide away. Given the absence of the conserved phenylalanine or tryptophan at the CDR3 end, a read error is likely. CDR3 bases: TGTGCCAGCAGCTCCGAAGGGAGTGGGGGCTATGGCTACACCGTC. This sequence encodes CASSSEGSGGYGYTV. V is TRBV7-2 and J is TRBJ1-2; perhaps TRBD1 as D (5 bases). Trimming took off 4 bases at V and 4 bases at J, with 16 bases between the two ends. The germline gives CDR1 SGHTA, CDR2 FQGNSA. CDR3 length equals 15 residues.

This clonotype was seen many times. The gene calls are TRBV15 and TRBJ1-1, with D uncertain. This CDR3 has 14 amino acids. The V gene's germline CDR1 is LNHNV and CDR2 YYDKDF (reference sequence). Trimming shortened V by 5 bases and J by 1 base, and 11 bases separated the two germline ends. DNA of the CDR3: TGTGCCACCAGCCTCGGACCGACGAACACTGAAGCTTTCTTT. It codes for CATSLGPTNTEAFF. The full variable domain, its missing parts supplied by reference TRBV15 and TRBJ1-1, is DAMVIQNPRYQVTQFGKPVTLSCSQTLNHNVMYWYQQKSSQAPKLLFHYYDKDFNNEADTPDNFQSRRPNTSFCFLDIRSPGLGDTAMYLCATSLGPTNTEAFFGQGTRLTVV.

This clonotype occurred many times. V and J are TRBV6-5 and TRBJ2-5, with D uncertain. From germline, CDR1 is MNHEY and CDR2 SVGAGI. V was trimmed by 7 bases and J by 4 bases, leaving 13 bases between them. CDR3 length: 13 residues. CDR3 protein: CASINDEGETQYF. CDR3 DNA: TGTGCCAGCATCAACGACGAAGGAGAGACCCAGTACTTC.

This clonotype turned up a few times. The rearrangement links TRBV5-4 to TRBJ1-2; D is undetermined. The length of the CDR3 is 15 residues. Germline CDR1 SGHNT, CDR2 YYREEE (reference sequence). V lost 0 bases to trimming and J lost 7 bases, with 16 bases between them. The CDR3 region is CASSLDSGLTGGYTF. CDR3 nucleotide sequence: TGTGCCAGCAGCTTGGATTCCGGACTCACGGGTGGCTACACCTTC.

This clonotype showed up just a few times. The gene calls are TRBV27 and TRBJ2-6; 8 nucleotides agree with TRBD1. Germline CDR1 is MNHEY and CDR2 is SMNVEV (reference sequence). The CDR3 has 17 residues. V trimming: 4 bases; J trimming: 0 bases; junction bases outside the gene matches: 5. This chain's CDR3 is CASSWDRSNSGANVLTF. The CDR3 DNA is TGTGCCAGCAGTTGGGACAGGTCTAACTCTGGGGCCAACGTCCTGACTTTC.

CDR3 sequence reads: CASSPSGMSEETQYF. In DNA, the CDR3 is TGTGCCAGCAGCCCTAGCGGGATGTCCGAGGAGACCCAGTACTTC. J is TRBJ2-5 and V is TRBV11-2; 9 bases line up with TRBD2. The V and J ends lost 5 bases and 5 bases, in that order; junction bases with no gene match: 9. Germline V gene data show CDR1 as SGHAT and CDR2 as FQNNGV. This CDR3 is built from 15 residues.

This clonotype showed up just once. V is TRBV30 and J is TRBJ1-2; tentatively, D is TRBD1 (6 bases). Trimming removed 7 bases from V and 6 bases from J, with 15 bases in between. The CDR3 sequence is 12 residues long. Germline V gene data show CDR1 as GTSNPN and CDR2 as SVGIG (reference sequence). CDR3 in amino acids: CAYQPGADGYTF. The CDR3 DNA is TGTGCCTACCAACCGGGGGCGGATGGCTACACCTTC. Using reference TRBV30 and TRBJ1-2 for the parts outside the CDR3, the full variable domain is SQTIHQWPATLVQPVGSPLSLECTVEGTSNPNLYWYRQAAGRGLQLLFYSVGIGQISSEVPQNLSASRPQDRQFILSSKKLLLSDSGFYLCAYQPGADGYTFGSGTRLTVV.

This clonotype was counted at least ten times. The chain is built from TRBV12-3 or TRBV12-4 and TRBJ1-2, with 8 bases identical to TRBD1. Germline trimming cut 6 bases from V and 6 bases from J; bases unmatched to any gene: 6. This CDR3 is built from 13 residues. The CDR3 sequence: CASRGDRSNGYTF. The CDR3 DNA follows: TGTGCCAGCAGAGGGGACAGGTCTAATGGCTACACCTTC.

This clonotype was detected ten times or more. The V gene is TRBV6-1, the J gene TRBJ2-7; the D gene is possibly TRBD1 (5 bases). This CDR3 contains 14 residues. V was cut by 7 bases and J by 2 bases, with 15 bases left in between. CDR1 and CDR2 (germline): MNHNS, SASEGT. The CDR3 nucleotides read TGTGCCAGCAAACCCTGGGGCTATACCTACGAGCAGTACTTC. Translation: CASKPWGYTYEQYF.

There are many counts of this clonotype. This chain joins TRBV7-8 and TRBJ1-5; perhaps TRBD1 as D (5 bases). Germline V gives CDR1 SGHVS, CDR2 FQNEAQ. V was clipped by 2 bases and J by 0 bases, with 14 bases between them. This CDR3 is 17 amino acids long. CDR3: CASSLRPGTVSNQPQHF. The CDR3 nucleotides read TGTGCCAGCAGCTTACGACCCGGGACGGTTAGCAATCAGCCCCAGCATTTT.

The genes are TRBV6-1 and TRBJ1-2; unclear D gene. Trimming pared 3 bases from V and 5 bases from J, leaving 10 bases between. Germline-derived CDR1 and CDR2 are MNHNS and SASEGT. The CDR3 spans 13 residues. CDR3 in amino acids: CASSETVAYGYTF. The DNA for the CDR3 is TGTGCCAGCAGTGAGACGGTCGCTTATGGCTACACCTTC.

The table lists this clonotype with many counts. This chain links TRBV24-1 with TRBJ2-7; D may be TRBD1 (6 bases). V lost 6 bases and J lost 5, with 13 bases in between. The length of the CDR3 is 13 residues. Germline CDR1 reads KGHDR; CDR2 reads SFDVKD. CDR3 DNA: TGTGCCACCAGTAAGCCTCAGGGGAACGAGCAGTACTTC. Amino acids: CATSKPQGNEQYF.

This clonotype was detected ten times or more. The chain couples TRBV6-4 to TRBJ2-7; the match to TRBD2 covers 12 bases. CDR3 length: 15 residues. Germline V gene sequence: CDR1 MRHNA, CDR2 SNTAGT. The V gene end was trimmed by 6 bases and the J gene end by 8 bases; junction bases not matched to a gene: 11. Here the CDR3 reads CASSPTSGGRAKQYF. DNA of the CDR3: TGTGCCAGCAGCCCGACTAGCGGGGGCCGAGCCAAGCAGTACTTC.